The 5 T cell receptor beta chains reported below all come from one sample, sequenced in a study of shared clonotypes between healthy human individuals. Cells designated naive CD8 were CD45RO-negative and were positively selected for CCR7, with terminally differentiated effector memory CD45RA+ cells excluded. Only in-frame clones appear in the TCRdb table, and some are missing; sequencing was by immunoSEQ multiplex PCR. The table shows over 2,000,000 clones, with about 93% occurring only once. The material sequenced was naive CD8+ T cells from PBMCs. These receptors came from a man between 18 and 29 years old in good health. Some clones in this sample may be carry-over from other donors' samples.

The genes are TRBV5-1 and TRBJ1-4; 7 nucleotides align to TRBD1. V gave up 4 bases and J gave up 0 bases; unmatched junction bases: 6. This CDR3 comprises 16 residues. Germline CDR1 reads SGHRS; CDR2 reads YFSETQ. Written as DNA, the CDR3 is TGCGCCAGCAGCATGGGGACAGCTGCAACTAATGAAAAACTGTTTTTT. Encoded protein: CASSMGTAATNEKLFF.

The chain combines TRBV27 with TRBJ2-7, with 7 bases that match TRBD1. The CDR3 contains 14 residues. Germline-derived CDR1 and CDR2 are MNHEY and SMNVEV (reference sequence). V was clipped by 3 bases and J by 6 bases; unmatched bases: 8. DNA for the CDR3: TGTGCCAGCAGTTTCTGGGACAGACCGATCGAGCAGTACTTC. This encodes CASSFWDRPIEQYF.

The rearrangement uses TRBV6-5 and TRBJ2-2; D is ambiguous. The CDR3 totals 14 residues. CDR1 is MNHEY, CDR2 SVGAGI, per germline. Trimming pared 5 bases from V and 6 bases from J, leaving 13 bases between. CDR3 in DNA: TGTGCCAGCAGTGACGTCGGACGGGCCGGGGAGCTGTTTTTT. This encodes CASSDVGRAGELFF.

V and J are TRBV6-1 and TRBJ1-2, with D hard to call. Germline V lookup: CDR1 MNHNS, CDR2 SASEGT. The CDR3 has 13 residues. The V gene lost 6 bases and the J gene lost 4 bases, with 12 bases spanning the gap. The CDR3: CASRVGSTYGYTF. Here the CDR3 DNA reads TGTGCCAGCAGAGTTGGCAGCACCTATGGCTACACCTTC.

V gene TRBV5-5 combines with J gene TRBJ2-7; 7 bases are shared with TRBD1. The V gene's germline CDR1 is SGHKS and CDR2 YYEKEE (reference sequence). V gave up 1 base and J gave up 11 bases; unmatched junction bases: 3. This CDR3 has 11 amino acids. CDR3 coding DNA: TGTGCCAGCAGCTTGACAGGGGACGAGTACTTC. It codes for CASSLTGDEYF.